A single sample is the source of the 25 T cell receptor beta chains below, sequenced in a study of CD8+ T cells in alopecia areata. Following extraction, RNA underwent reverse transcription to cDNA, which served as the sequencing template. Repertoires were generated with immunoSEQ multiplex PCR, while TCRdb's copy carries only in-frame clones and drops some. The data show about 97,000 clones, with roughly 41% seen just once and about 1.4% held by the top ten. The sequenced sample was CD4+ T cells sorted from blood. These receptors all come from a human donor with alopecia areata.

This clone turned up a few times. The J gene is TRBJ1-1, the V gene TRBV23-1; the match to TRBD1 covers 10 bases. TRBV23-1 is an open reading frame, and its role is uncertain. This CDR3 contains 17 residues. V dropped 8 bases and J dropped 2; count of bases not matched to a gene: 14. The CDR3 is CASRDRGTESPNTEAFF. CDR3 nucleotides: TGCGCCAGCCGGGACAGGGGAACAGAAAGTCCAAACACTGAAGCTTTCTTT.

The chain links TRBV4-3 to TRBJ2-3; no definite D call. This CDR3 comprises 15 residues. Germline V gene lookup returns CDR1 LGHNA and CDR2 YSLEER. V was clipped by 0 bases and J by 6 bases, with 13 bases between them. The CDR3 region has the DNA TGCGCCAGCAGCCAAGAGTACAGACCTACTGATACGCAGTATTTT. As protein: CASSQEYRPTDTQYF.

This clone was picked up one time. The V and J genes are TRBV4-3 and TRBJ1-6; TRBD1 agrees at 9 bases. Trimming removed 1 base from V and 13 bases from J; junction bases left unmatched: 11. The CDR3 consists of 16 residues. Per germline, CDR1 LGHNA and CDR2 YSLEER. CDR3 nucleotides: TGCGCCAGCAGCCAAGGTCTACTAGGACAGGGGTTCCCCCTCCACTTT. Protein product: CASSQGLLGQGFPLHF.

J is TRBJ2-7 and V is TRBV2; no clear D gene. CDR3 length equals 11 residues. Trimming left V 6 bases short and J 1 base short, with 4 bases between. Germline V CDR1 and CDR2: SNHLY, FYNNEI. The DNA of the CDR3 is TGTGCCAGCAGCGGATCCTACGAGCAGTACTTC. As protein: CASSGSYEQYF.

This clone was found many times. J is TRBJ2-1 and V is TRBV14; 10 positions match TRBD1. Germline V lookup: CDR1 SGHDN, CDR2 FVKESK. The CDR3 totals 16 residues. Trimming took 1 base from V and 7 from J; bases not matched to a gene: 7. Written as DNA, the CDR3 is TGTGCCAGCAGCCAAGTGGGACAGGGGATTTGGAATGAGCAGTTCTTC. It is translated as CASSQVGQGIWNEQFF.

CDR3 coding DNA: TGCGCCAGCAGCCCTGGGACAGTGAACACTGAAGCTTTCTTT. It is translated as CASSPGTVNTEAFF. This chain links TRBV5-1 with TRBJ1-1; TRBD1 matches at 7 bases. This CDR3 is built from 14 residues. With V trimmed by 4 bases and J by 0 bases, 3 bases remained unmatched. The germline V gene has CDR1 SGHRS and CDR2 YFSETQ.

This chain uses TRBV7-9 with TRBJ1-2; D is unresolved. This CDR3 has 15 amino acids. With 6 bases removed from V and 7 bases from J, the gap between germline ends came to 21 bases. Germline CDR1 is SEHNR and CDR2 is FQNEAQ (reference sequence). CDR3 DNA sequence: TGTGCCAGCAGACTAGTTCTCGGGTCAGTACCTGGCTACACCTTC. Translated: CASRLVLGSVPGYTF.

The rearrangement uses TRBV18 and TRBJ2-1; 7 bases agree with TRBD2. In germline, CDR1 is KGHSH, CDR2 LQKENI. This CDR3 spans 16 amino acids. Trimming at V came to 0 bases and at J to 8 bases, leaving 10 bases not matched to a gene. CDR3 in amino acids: CASSPPSLAVTHEQFF. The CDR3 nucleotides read TGTGCCAGCTCACCACCCTCCCTAGCGGTGACCCATGAGCAGTTCTTC.

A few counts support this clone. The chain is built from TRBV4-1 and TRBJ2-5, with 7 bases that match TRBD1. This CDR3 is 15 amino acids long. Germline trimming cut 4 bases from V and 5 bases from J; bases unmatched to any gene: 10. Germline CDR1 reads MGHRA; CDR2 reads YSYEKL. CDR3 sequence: CASSPAPGQRETQYF. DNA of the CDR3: TGCGCCAGCAGCCCTGCCCCGGGACAGCGCGAGACCCAGTACTTC.

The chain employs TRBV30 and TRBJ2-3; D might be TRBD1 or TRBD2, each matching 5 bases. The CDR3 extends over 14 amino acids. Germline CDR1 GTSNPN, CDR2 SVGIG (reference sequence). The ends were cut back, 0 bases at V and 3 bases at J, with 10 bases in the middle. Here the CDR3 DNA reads TGTGCCTGGAGTGTTGGGGGTATTACAGATACGCAGTATTTT. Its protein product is CAWSVGGITDTQYF.

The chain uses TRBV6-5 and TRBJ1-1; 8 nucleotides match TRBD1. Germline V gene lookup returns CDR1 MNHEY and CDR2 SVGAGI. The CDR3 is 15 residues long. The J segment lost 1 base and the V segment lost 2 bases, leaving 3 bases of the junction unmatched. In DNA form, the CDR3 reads TGTGCCAGCAGTTACCTGGACAGGGAGAACACTGAAGCTTTCTTT. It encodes CASSYLDRENTEAFF.

CDR3 loop: CASRSSQTYEQYF. In DNA form, the CDR3 reads TGTGCCAGCAGATCCTCCCAGACGTACGAGCAGTACTTC. The rearrangement uses TRBV28 and TRBJ2-7; no clear D. The germline CDR1 and CDR2 sequences are MDHEN and SYDVKM. Trimming removed 6 bases from V and 4 bases from J, with 13 bases in between. This CDR3 spans 13 amino acids.

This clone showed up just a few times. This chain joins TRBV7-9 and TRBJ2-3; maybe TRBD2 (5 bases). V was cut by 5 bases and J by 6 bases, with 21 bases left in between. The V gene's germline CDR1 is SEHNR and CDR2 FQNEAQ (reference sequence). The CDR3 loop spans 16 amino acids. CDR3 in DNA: TGTGCCAGCAGCCATAGTCGGGAATCCTCGCGGGATACGCAGTATTTT. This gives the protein CASSHSRESSRDTQYF. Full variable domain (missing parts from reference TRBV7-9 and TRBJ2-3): DTGVSQNPRHKITKRGQNVTFRCDPISEHNRLYWYRQTLGQGPEFLTYFQNEAQLEKSRLLSDRFSAERPKGSFSTLEIQRTEQGDSAMYLCASSHSRESSRDTQYFGPGTRLTVL.

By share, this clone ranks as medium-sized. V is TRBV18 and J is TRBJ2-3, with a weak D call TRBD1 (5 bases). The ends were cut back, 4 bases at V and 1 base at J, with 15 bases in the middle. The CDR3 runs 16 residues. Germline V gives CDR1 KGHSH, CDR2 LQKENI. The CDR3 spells CASSLVDQGRTDTQYF. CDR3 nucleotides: TGTGCCAGCTCACTTGTAGACCAGGGCCGCACAGATACGCAGTATTTT.

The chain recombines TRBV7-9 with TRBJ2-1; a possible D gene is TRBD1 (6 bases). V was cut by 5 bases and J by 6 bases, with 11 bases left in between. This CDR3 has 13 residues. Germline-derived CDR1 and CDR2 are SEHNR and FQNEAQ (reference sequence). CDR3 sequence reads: CASSQGRVNEQFF. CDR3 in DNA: TGTGCCAGCAGCCAGGGGCGCGTCAATGAGCAGTTCTTC. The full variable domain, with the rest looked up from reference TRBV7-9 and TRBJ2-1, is DTGVSQNPRHKITKRGQNVTFRCDPISEHNRLYWYRQTLGQGPEFLTYFQNEAQLEKSRLLSDRFSAERPKGSFSTLEIQRTEQGDSAMYLCASSQGRVNEQFFGPGTRLTVL.

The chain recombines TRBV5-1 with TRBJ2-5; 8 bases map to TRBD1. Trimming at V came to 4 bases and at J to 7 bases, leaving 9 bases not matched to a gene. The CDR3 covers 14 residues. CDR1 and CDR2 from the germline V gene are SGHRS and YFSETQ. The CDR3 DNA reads TGCGCCAGCAGCCAAGGACAGGGCCCACGGACCCAGTACTTC. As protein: CASSQGQGPRTQYF.

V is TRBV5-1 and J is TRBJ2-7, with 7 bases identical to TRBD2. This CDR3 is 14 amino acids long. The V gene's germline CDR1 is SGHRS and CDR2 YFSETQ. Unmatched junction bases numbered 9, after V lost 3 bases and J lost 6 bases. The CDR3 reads CASSWEGRAGEQYF. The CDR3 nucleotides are TGCGCCAGCAGCTGGGAGGGACGGGCAGGCGAGCAGTACTTC.

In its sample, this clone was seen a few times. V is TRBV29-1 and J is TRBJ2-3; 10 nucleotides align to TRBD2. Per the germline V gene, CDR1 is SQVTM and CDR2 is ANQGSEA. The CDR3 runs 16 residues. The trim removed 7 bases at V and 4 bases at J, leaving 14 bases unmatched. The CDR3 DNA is TGCAGCGCTAGGTCCCCCCAGCGGGGGGGTCCAGATACGCAGTATTTT. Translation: CSARSPQRGGPDTQYF.

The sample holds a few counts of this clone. The CDR3 sequence: CASSQEDRGEIDTQYF. The CDR3 bases are TGCGCCAGCAGCCAAGAGGACAGGGGGGAAATAGATACGCAGTATTTT. The chain is built from TRBV4-3 and TRBJ2-3; the match to TRBD1 covers 10 bases. The CDR3 contains 16 residues. The V and J ends lost 0 bases and 5 bases, in that order; junction bases with no gene match: 5. Germline CDR1 reads LGHNA; CDR2 reads YSLEER.

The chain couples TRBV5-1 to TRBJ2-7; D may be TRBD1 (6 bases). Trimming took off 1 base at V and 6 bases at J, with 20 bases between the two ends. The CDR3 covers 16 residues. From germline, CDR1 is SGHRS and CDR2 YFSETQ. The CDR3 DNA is TGCGCCAGCAGCTTGACCGACAGGAGGCTACCCTCCGAGCAGTACTTC. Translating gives CASSLTDRRLPSEQYF.

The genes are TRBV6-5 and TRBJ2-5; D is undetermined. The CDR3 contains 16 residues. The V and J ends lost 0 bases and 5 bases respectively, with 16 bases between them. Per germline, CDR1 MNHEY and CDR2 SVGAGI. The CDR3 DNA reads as TGTGCCAGCAGTTACTCTCGGCGCCGCCATGGGGAGACCCAGTACTTC. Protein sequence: CASSYSRRRHGETQYF.

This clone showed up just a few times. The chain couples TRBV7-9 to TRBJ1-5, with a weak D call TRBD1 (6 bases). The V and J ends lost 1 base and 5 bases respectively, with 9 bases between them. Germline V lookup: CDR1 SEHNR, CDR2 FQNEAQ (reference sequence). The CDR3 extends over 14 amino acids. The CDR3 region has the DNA TGTGCCAGCAGCTTAGGGGGGGGGCATCAGCCCCAGCATTTT. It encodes CASSLGGGHQPQHF.

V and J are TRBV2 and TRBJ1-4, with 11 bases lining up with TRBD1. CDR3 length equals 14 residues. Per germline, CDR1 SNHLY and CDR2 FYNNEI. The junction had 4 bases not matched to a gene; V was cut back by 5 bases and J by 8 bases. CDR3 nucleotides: TGTGCCAGCAGTCGGGACAGGGGGGAAGAAAAACTGTTTTTT. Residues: CASSRDRGEEKLFF. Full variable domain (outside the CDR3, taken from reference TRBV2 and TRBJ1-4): EPEVTQTPSHQVTQMGQEVILRCVPISNHLYFYWYRQILGQKVEFLVSFYNNEISEKSEIFDDQFSVERPDGSNFTLKIRSTKLEDSAMYFCASSRDRGEEKLFFGSGTQLSVL.

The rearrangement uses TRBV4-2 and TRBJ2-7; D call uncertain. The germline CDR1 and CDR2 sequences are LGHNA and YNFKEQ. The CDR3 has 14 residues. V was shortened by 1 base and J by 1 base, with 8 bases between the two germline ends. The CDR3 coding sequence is TGTGCCAGCAGCCAAGGTGGCCCTTCCTACGAGCAGTACTTC. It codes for CASSQGGPSYEQYF.

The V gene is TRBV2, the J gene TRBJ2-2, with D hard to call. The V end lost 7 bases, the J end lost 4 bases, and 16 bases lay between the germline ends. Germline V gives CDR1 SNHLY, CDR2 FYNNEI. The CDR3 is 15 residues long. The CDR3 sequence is CASTGMGWSTGELFF. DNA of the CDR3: TGTGCCAGCACCGGTATGGGGTGGTCCACCGGGGAGCTGTTTTTT.